This TCR beta chain was sequenced for a study of vaccination and CD4 T cells after COVID-19. With respect to this clonotype: The antigen is not known.

Treatment here: approximately 9-day PBMC culture with coronavirus spike peptide pools or control peptides (ViraFEST assay). Cultured CD4+ T cells had their DNA profiled by the Oncomine TCR Beta short-read assay. TCRdb recomputed calls from the PCR reads with MiXCR, one row per CDR3 protein. Among 15,000 to 20,000 distinct CDR3 sequences listed, more than 25% were seen once. The sequence was collected from a human donor with COVID-19. The sequenced sample consisted of cultured CD4+ T cells from blood.

CDR3 loop: CASSLAGGSNQPQHF. CDR3 DNA: TGTGCCAGCAGCTTAGCCGGAGGAAGCAATCAGCCCCAGCATTTT. J is TRBJ1-5 and V is TRBV7-2; D call uncertain. The CDR3 is made up of 15 amino acids. CDR1 is SGHTA and CDR2 is FQGNSA in the germline V gene. Deletions cut 0 bases from V and 1 base from J, with 7 bases between.